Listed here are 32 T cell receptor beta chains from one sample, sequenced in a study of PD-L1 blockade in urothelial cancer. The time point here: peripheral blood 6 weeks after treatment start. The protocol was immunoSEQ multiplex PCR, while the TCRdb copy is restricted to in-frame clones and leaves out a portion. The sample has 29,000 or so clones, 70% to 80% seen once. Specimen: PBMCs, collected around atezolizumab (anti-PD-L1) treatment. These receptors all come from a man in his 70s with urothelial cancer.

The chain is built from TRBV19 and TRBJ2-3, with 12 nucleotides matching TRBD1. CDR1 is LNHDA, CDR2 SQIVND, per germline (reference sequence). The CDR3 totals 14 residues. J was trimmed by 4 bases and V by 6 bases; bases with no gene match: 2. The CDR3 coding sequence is TGTGCCAGTAGAGGGACAGGGGGCCCAGATACGCAGTATTTT. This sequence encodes CASRGTGGPDTQYF.

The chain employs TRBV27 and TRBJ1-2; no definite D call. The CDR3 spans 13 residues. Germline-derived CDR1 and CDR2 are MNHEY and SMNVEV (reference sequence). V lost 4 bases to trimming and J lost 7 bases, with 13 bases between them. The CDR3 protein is CASSWRREGGYTF. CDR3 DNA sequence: TGTGCCAGCAGTTGGAGGAGGGAGGGTGGCTACACCTTC.

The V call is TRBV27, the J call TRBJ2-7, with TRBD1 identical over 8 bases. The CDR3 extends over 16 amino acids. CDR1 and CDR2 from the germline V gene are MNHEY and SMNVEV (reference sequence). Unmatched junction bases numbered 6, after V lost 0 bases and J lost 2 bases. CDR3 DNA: TGTGCCAGCAGTTTATCAGGGACAGGAGTTCCCTACGAGCAGTACTTC. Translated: CASSLSGTGVPYEQYF.

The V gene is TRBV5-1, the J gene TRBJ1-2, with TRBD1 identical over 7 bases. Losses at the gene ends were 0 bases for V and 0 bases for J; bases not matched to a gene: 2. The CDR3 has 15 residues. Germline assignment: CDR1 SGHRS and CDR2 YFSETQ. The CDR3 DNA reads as TGCGCCAGCAGCTTGGCGACAGGGACTAACTATGGCTACACCTTC. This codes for CASSLATGTNYGYTF.

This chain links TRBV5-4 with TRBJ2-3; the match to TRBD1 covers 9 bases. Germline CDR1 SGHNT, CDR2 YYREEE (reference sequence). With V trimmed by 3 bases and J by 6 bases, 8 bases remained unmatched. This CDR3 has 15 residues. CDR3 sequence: CASSWGQGMLDTQYF. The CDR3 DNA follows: TGTGCCAGCAGCTGGGGACAGGGTATGTTGGATACGCAGTATTTT.

CDR3 sequence: CASSLDVLKWNTGELFF. The CDR3 region has the DNA TGTGCCAGCAGCTTAGACGTACTTAAGTGGAACACCGGGGAGCTGTTTTTT. The genes are TRBV11-2 and TRBJ2-2; no reliable D call. This CDR3 contains 17 residues. Trimming pared 0 bases from V and 1 base from J, leaving 12 bases between. Germline lookup yields CDR1 SGHAT and CDR2 FQNNGV.

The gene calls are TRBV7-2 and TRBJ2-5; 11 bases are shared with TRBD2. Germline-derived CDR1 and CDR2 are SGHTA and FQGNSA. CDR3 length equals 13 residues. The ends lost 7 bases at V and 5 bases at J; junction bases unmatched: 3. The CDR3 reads CASTSGRRETQYF. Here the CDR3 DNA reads TGTGCCAGCACTAGCGGGAGGAGGGAGACCCAGTACTTC.

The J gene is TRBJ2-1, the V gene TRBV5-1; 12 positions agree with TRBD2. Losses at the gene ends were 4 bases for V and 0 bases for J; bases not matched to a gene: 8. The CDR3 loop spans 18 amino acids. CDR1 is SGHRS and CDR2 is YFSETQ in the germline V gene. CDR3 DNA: TGCGCCAGCAGCCCGGGACTAGCGGGTCGGAGCTCCTACAATGAGCAGTTCTTC. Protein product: CASSPGLAGRSSYNEQFF.

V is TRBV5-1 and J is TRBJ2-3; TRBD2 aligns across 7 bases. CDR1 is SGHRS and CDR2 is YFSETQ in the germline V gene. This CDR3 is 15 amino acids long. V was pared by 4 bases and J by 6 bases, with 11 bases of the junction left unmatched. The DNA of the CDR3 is TGCGCCAGCAGCCCAAGGAGCGGGATGGGTGATACGCAGTATTTT. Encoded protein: CASSPRSGMGDTQYF. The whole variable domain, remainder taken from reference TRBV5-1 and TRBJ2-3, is KAGVTQTPRYLIKTRGQQVTLSCSPISGHRSVSWYQQTPGQGLQFLFEYFSETQRNKGNFPGRFSGRQFSNSRSEMNVSTLELGDSALYLCASSPRSGMGDTQYFGPGTRLTVL.

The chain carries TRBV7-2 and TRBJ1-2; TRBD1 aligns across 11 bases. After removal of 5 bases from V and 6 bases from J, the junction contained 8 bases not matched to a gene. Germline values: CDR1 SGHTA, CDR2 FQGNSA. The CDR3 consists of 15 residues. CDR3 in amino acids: CASSRGRDRGDGYTF. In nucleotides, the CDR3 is TGTGCCAGCAGCCGCGGACGGGACAGGGGGGATGGCTACACCTTC.

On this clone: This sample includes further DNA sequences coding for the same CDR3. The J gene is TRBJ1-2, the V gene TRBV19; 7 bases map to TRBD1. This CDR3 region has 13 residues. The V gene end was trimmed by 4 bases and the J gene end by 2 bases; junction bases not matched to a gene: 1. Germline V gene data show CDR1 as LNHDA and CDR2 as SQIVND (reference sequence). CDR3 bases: TGTGCCAGTAGTAGACAGGGCAACTATGGCTACACCTTC. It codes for CASSRQGNYGYTF.

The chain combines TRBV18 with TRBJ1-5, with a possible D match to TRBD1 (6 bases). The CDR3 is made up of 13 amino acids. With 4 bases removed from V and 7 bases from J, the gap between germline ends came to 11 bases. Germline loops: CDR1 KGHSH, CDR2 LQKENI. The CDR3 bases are TGTGCCAGCTCACAAACAGGGAGCCAGCCCCAGCATTTT. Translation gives CASSQTGSQPQHF.

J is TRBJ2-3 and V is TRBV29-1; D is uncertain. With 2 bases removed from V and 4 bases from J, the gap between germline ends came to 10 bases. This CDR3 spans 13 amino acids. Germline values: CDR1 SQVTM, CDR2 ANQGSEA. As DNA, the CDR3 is TGCAGCGTTGAATCCGGGTTCTCAGATACGCAGTATTTT. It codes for CSVESGFSDTQYF.

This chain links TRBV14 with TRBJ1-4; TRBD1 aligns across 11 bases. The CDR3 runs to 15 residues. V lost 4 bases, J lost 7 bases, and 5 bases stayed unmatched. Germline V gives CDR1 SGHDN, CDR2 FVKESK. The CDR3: CASSPWDRGSEKLFF. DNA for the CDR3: TGTGCCAGCAGCCCATGGGACAGGGGGAGTGAAAAACTGTTTTTT. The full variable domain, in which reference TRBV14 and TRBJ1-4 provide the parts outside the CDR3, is EAGVTQFPSHSVIEKGQTVTLRCDPISGHDNLYWYRRVMGKEIKFLLHFVKESKQDESGMPNNRFLAERTGGTYSTLKVQPAELEDSGVYFCASSPWDRGSEKLFFGSGTQLSVL.

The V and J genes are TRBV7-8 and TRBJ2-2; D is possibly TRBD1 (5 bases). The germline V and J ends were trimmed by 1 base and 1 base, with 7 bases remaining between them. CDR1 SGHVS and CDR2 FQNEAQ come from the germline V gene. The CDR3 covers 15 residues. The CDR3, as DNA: TGTGCCAGCAGCTTAGGGCAGGGGAACACCGGGGAGCTGTTTTTT. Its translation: CASSLGQGNTGELFF.

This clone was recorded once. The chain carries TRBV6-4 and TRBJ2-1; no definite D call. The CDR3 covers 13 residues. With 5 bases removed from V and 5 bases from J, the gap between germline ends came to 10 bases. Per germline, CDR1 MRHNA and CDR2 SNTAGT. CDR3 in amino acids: CASSPETNNEQFF. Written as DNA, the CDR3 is TGTGCCAGCAGTCCCGAGACAAACAATGAGCAGTTCTTC.

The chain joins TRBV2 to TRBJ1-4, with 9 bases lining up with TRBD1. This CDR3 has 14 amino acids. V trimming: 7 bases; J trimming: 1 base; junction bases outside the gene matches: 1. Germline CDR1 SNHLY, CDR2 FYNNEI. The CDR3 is CASTDRGTNEKLFF. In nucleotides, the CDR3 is TGTGCCAGCACGGACAGGGGAACTAATGAAAAACTGTTTTTT.

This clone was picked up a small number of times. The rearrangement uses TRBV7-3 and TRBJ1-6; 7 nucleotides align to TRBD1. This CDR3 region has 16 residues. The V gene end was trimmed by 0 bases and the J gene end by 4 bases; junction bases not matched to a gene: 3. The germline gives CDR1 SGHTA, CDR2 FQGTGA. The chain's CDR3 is CASSLTGQRYNSPLHF. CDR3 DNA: TGTGCCAGCAGCTTAACGGGACAGAGATATAATTCACCCCTCCACTTT.

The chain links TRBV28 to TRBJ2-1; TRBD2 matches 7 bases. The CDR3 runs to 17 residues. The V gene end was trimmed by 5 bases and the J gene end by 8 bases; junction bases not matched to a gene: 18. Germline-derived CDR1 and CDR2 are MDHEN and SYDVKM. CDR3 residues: CASSPLSRLGGSYEQFF. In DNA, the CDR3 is TGTGCCAGCAGTCCCCTTAGTCGCCTCGGCGGGAGCTATGAGCAGTTCTTC.

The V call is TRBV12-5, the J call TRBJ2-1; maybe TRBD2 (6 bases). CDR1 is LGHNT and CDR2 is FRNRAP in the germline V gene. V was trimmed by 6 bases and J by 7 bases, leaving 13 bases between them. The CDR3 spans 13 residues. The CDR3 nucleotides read TGTGCTAGTGGCCTCGGGAGCGAAAATGAGCAGTTCTTC. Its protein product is CASGLGSENEQFF.

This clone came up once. In nucleotides, the CDR3 is TGTGCCATCAGTGGGAGCCCAAATGAAAAACTGTTTTTT. Protein product: CAISGSPNEKLFF. V gene TRBV10-3 combines with J gene TRBJ1-4; D gene unclear. CDR3 length equals 13 residues. V gave up 4 bases and J gave up 5 bases, with 8 bases separating them. Looked up from germline, CDR1 is ENHRY and CDR2 is SYGVKD.

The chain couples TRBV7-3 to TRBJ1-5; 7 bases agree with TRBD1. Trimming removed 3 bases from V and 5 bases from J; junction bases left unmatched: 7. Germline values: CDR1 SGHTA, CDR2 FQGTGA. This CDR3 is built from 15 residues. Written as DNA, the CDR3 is TGTGCCAGCAGCTTCACTCGACAGGGTTATCAGCCCCAGCATTTT. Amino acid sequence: CASSFTRQGYQPQHF.

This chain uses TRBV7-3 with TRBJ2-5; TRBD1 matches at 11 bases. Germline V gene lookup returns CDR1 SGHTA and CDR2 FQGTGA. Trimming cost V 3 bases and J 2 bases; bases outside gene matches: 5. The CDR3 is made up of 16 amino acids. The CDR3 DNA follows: TGTGCCAGCAGCTTGGCCGGGACAGGGGGTCAAGAGACCCAGTACTTC. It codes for CASSLAGTGGQETQYF.

This chain's CDR3 is CASSPRGGSYYGYTF. In DNA form, the CDR3 reads TGTGCCAGCAGTCCCAGGGGAGGGAGCTACTATGGCTACACCTTC. This rearrangement joins TRBV6-5 to TRBJ1-2; D may be TRBD1 (6 bases). Germline CDR1 is MNHEY and CDR2 is SVGAGI. This CDR3 comprises 15 residues. V was pared by 5 bases and J by 3 bases, with 16 bases between.

CDR3 sequence: CARSRDRGPHQPQHF. The CDR3 nucleotides read TGTGCCAGAAGCAGGGACAGGGGCCCCCATCAGCCCCAGCATTTT. The V and J genes are TRBV5-3 and TRBJ1-5, with 10 bases fitting TRBD1. TRBV5-3 belongs to the ORF category, with a function that is uncertain. V was pared by 4 bases and J by 5 bases, with 6 bases of the junction left unmatched. The CDR3 contains 15 residues.

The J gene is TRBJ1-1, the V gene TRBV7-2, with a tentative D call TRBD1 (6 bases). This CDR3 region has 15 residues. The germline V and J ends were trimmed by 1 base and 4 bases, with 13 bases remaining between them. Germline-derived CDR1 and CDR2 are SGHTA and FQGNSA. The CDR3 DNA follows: TGTGCCAGCAGCTTAGAAGGGGGATTGGGCACTGAAGCTTTCTTT. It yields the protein CASSLEGGLGTEAFF.

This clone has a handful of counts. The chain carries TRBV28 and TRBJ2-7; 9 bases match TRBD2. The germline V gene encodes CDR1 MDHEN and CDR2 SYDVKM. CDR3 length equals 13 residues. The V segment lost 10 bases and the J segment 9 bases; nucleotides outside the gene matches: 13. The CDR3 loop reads CATLGVAGAVQYF. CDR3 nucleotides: TGTGCCACCCTGGGGGTAGCGGGAGCTGTGCAGTACTTC. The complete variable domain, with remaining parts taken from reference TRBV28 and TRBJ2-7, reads DVKVTQSSRYLVKRTGEKVFLECVQDMDHENMFWYRQDPGLGLRLIYFSYDVKMKEKGDIPEGYSVSREKKERFSLILESASTNQTSMYLCATLGVAGAVQYFGPGTRLTVT.

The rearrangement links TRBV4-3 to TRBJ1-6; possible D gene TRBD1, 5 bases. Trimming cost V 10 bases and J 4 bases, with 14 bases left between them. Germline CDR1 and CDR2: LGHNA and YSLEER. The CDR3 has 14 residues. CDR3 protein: CATRQGTYNSPLHF. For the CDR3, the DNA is TGCGCCACCCGGCAGGGCACGTATAATTCACCCCTCCACTTT.

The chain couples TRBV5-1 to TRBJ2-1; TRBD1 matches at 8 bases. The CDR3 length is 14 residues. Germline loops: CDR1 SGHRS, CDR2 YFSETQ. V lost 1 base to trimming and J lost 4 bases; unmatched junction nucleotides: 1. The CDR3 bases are TGCGCCAGCAGCTTGCAGGGGGCGTACAATGAGCAGTTCTTC. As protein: CASSLQGAYNEQFF.

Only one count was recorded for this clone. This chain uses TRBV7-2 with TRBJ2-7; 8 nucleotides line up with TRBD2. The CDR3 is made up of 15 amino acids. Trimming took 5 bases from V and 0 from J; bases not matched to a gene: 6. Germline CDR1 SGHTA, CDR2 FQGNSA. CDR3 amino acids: CASSPRGGVSYEQYF. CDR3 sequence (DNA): TGTGCCAGCAGCCCCCGGGGGGGGGTCTCCTACGAGCAGTACTTC.

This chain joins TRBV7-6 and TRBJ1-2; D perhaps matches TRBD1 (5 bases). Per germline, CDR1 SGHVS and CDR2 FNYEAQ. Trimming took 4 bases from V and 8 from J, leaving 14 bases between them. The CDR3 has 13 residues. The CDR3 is CASSSDGGRGYTF. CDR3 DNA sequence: TGTGCCAGCAGCTCAGACGGGGGGAGAGGCTACACCTTC.

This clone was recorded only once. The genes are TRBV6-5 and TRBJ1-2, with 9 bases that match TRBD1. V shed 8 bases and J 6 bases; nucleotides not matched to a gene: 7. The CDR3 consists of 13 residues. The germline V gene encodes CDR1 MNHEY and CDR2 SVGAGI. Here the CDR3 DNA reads TGTGCCAGCGGACGGGACAGGGATAATGGCTACACCTTC. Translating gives CASGRDRDNGYTF.